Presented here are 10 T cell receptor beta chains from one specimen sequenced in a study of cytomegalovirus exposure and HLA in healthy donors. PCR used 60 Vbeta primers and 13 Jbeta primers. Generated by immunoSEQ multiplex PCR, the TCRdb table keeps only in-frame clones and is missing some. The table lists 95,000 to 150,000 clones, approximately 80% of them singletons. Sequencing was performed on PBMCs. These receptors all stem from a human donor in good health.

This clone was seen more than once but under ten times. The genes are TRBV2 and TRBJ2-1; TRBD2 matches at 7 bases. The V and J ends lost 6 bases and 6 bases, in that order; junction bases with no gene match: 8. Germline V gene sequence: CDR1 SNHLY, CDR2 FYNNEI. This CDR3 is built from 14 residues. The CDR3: CASRAGTNLNEQFF. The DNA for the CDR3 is TGTGCCAGCAGAGCCGGGACTAACCTCAATGAGCAGTTCTTC. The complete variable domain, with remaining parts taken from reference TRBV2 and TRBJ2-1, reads EPEVTQTPSHQVTQMGQEVILRCVPISNHLYFYWYRQILGQKVEFLVSFYNNEISEKSEIFDDQFSVERPDGSNFTLKIRSTKLEDSAMYFCASRAGTNLNEQFFGPGTRLTVL.

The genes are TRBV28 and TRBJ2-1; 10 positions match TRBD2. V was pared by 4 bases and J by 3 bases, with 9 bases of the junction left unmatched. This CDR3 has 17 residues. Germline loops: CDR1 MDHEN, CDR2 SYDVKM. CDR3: CASSSPTSGQVYNEQFF. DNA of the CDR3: TGTGCCAGCAGTTCCCCGACTAGCGGGCAGGTCTACAATGAGCAGTTCTTC.

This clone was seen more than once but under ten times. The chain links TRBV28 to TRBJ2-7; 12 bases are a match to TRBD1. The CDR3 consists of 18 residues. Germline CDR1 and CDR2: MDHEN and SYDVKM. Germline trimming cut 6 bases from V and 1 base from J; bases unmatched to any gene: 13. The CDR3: CASRSTGTGGERSYEQYF. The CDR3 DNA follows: TGTGCCAGCAGATCGACCGGGACAGGGGGCGAGAGGTCCTACGAGCAGTACTTC.

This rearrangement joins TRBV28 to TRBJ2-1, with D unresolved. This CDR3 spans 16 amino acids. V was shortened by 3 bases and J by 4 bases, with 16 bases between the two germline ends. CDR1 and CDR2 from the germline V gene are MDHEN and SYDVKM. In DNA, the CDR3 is TGTGCCAGCAGTTTTGAGGATCAACAACCATACAATGAGCAGTTCTTC. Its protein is CASSFEDQQPYNEQFF.

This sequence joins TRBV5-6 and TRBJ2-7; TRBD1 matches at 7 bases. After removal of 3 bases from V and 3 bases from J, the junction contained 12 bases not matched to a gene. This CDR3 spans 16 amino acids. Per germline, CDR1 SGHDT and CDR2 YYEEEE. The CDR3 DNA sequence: TGTGCCAGCAGCTCCTTGGGACAGAGAGAATTCTACGAGCAGTACTTC. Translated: CASSSLGQREFYEQYF.

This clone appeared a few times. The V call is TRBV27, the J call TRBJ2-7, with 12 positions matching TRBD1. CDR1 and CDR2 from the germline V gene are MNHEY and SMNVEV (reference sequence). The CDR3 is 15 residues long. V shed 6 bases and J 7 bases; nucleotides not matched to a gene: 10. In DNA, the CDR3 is TGTGCCAGCAGGCTACCGGGACAGGGGGCTGTGGAGCAGTACTTC. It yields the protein CASRLPGQGAVEQYF.

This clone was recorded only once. The chain's CDR3 is CASQLETEPYGYTF. CDR3 nucleotides: TGTGCCAGCCAACTGGAGACAGAGCCCTATGGCTACACCTTC. The rearrangement links TRBV6-1 to TRBJ1-2; the D gene is possibly TRBD1 (5 bases). V lost 8 bases and J lost 4, with 17 bases in between. The CDR3 is 14 amino acids. The V gene's germline CDR1 is MNHNS and CDR2 SASEGT.

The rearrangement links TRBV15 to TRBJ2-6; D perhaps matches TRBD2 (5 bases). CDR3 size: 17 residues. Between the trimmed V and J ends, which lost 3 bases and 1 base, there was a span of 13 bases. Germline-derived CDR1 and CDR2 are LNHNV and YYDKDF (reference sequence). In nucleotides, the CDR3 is TGTGCCACCAGCAGGGGAACTGCGGGTTCTGGGGCCAACGTCCTGACTTTC. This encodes CATSRGTAGSGANVLTF.

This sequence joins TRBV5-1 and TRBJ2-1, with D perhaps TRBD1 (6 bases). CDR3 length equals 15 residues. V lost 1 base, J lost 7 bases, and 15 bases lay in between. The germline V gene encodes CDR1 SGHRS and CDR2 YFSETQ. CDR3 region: CASSLSGAVANEQFF. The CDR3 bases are TGCGCCAGCAGCTTGTCAGGGGCCGTGGCGAATGAGCAGTTCTTC.

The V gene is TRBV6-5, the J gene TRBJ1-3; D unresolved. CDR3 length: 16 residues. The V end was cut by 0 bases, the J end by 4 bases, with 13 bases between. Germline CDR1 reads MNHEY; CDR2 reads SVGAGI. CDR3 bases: TGTGCCAGCAGTTACTCCCGGTCCACCGGGGGAAACACCATATATTTT. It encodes CASSYSRSTGGNTIYF.